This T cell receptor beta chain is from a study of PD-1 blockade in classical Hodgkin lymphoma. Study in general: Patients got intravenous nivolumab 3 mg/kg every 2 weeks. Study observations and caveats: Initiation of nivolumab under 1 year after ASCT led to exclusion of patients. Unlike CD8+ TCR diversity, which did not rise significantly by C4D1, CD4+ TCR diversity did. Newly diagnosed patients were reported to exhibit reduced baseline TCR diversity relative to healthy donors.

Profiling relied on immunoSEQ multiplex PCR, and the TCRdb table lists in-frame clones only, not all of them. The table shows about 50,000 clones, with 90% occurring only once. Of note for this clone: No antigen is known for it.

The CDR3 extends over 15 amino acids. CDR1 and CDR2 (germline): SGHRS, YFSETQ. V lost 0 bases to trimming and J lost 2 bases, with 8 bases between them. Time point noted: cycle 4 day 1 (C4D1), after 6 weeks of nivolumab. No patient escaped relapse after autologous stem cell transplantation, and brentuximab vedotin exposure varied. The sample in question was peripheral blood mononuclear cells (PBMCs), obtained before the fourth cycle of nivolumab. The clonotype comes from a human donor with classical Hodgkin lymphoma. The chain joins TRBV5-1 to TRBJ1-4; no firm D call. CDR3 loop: CASSLGRATNEKLFF. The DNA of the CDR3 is TGCGCCAGCAGCTTGGGTCGCGCTACTAATGAAAAACTGTTTTTT.